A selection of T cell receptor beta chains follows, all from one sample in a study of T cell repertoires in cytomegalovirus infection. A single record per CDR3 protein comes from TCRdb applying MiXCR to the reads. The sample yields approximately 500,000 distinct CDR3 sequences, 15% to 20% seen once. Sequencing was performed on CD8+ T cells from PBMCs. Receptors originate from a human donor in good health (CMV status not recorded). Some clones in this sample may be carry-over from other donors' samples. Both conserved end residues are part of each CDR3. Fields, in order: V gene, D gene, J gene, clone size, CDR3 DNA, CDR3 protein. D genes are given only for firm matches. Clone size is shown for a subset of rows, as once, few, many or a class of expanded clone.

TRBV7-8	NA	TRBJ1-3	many	TGTGCCAGCAGCTACCGAGAATCTGGAAACACCATATATTTT	CASSYRESGNTIYF
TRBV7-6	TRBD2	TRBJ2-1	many	TGTGCCAGCAGCTTAGCGCCCTCGCGGGAGTCTATCATTATGGATGAGCAGTTCTTC	CASSLAPSRESIIMDEQFF
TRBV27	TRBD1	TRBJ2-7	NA	TGTGCCAGCTCCCTCCGCGACAGGGTGTCGAATGTGCAGTACTTC	CASSLRDRVSNVQYF
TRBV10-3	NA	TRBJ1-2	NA	TGTGCCATCAGTCCAGGGCGCAGTAACTATGGCTACACCTTC	CAISPGRSNYGYTF
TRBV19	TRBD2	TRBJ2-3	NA	TGTGCCAGTAAGGAGAGCGGGGGCACAGATACGCAGTATTTT	CASKESGGTDTQYF
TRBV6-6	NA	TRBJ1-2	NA	TGTGCCAGCATGTCCCCCTCAGGGCAGGCCCTGACTTTAGGCTACACCTTC	CASMSPSGQALTLGYTF
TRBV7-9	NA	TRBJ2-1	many	TGTGCCAGCAGCCCACCGGGGCGAGCGGATAGTGAGCAGTTCTTC	CASSPPGRADSEQFF
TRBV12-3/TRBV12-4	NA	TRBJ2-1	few	TGTGCCAGCAGTTTACTAGCCGAGGTTAATGAGCAGTTCTTC	CASSLLAEVNEQFF
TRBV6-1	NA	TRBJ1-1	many	TGTGCCAGCAATAGAGGGGGTTGGACTGAAGCTTTCTTT	CASNRGGWTEAFF
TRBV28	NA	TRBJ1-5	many	TGTGCCAGCAGGTATCAAGGATATAGCAATCAGCCCCAGCATTTT	CASRYQGYSNQPQHF
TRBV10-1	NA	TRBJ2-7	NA	TGCGCCACCTGTGAGGGGGGGATGGATGAGGGCGAGCAGTACTTC	CATCEGGMDEGEQYF
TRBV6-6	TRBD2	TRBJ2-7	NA	TGTGCCAGCAGTTACGTAGCGGGAGGGCCCCACGAGCAGTACTTC	CASSYVAGGPHEQYF
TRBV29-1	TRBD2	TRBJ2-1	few	TGCGGCGTAAGGGCTAGCGGGTACATCGAGCAGTTCTTC	CGVRASGYIEQFF
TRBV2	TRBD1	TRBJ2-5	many	TGTGCCAGCGAACTGGGGACAGGACGGAAAGAGACCCAGTACTTC	CASELGTGRKETQYF
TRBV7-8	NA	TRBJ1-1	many	TGTGCCAGCAGCTTATGGGGGGGGAACACTGAAGCTTTCTTT	CASSLWGGNTEAFF
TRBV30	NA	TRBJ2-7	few	TGTGCCTGGCAGGGACTCAGCTCCTACGAGCAGTACTTC	CAWQGLSSYEQYF
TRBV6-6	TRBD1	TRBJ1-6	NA	TGTGCCAGCAGCTCAGACAGGGGCGGCAATTCACCCCTCCACTTT	CASSSDRGGNSPLHF
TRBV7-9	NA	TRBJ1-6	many	TGTGCCAGCAGCCTCAGCGGCCGACCCCTCCACTTT	CASSLSGRPLHF
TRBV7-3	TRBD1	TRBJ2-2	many	TGTGCCAGTACGACAGGGGGAAACGGGGAGCTGTTTTTT	CASTTGGNGELFF
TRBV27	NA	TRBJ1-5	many	TGTGCCAGCAGCTTATCATCTAGCAATCAGCCCCAGCATTTT	CASSLSSSNQPQHF
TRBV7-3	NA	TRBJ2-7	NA	TGTGCCAGCAGCCCCGGGTTGCTCCACGAGCAGTACTTC	CASSPGLLHEQYF
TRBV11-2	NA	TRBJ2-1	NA	TGTGCCAGCAGCCGCGGGTGGGGGGACGAGCAGTTCTTC	CASSRGWGDEQFF
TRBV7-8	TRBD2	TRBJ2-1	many	TGTGCCAGCAGCTTAGACCCCGGGACTAGCGCCTACAATGAGCAGTTCTTC	CASSLDPGTSAYNEQFF
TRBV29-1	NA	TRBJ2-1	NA	TGCAGCGTTGCGGGCGGGAAGAGCTCCTACAATGAGCAGTTCTTC	CSVAGGKSSYNEQFF
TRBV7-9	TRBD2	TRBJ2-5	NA	TGTGCCAGCAGCCGCCCACCCGGGACTACCAGCACCACGCGAGAGACCCAGTACTTC	CASSRPPGTTSTTRETQYF
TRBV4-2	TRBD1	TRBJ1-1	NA	TGTGCCAGCAGCCATGACAGGGAAATGAACACTGAAGCTTTCTTT	CASSHDREMNTEAFF
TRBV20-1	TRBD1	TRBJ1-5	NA	TGCAGTGCTAGCGACAGGGATTCTCATCAGCCCCAGCATTTT	CSASDRDSHQPQHF
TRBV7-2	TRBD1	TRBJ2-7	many	TGTGCCAGCAGCTTAGGGGACAGTTACTACGAGCAGTACTTC	CASSLGDSYYEQYF
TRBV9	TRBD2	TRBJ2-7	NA	TGTGCCAGCAGCGTGTTAGCGGGAGAGTTCGAGCAGTACTTC	CASSVLAGEFEQYF
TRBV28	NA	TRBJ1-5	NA	TGTGCCAGCAGTTTCGGTTCCGATAGCAATCAGCCCCAGCATTTT	CASSFGSDSNQPQHF
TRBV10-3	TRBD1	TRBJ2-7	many	TGTGCCATCAGCTGGGGGACAGGGGAGCAGTACTTC	CAISWGTGEQYF
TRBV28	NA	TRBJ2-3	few	TGTGCCAGCAGTTTTATAATGGGGGGCGGGACAGATACGCAGTATTTT	CASSFIMGGGTDTQYF
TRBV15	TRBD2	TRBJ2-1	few	TGTGCCACCAGCAGAGGGACTAGTGTCGATGAGCAGTTCTTC	CATSRGTSVDEQFF
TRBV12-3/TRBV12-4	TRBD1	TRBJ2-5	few	TGTGCCAGCAGTTTAGCCGGACAGGGGAGGCAAGAGACCCAGTACTTC	CASSLAGQGRQETQYF
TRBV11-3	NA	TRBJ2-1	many	TGTGCCAGCAGCTCGGGCCGCAGCTCCTACAATGAGCAGTTCTTC	CASSSGRSSYNEQFF
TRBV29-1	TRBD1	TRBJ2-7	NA	TGCAGCGTTGAAAAAACGTATTTGACAGGGGGTAACGAGCAGTACTTC	CSVEKTYLTGGNEQYF
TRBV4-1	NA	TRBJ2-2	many	TGCGCCAGTAAAACTTACGGGACATTTCCCGGCACCGGGGAGCTGTTTTTT	CASKTYGTFPGTGELFF
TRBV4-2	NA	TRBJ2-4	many	TGTGCCAGCAGCCAAGATGAGCGGGCAGCCAAAAACATTCAGTACTTC	CASSQDERAAKNIQYF
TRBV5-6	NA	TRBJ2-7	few	TGTGCCAGCAGGAGGACTAATGCCGAGCAGTACTTC	CASRRTNAEQYF
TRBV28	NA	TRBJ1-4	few	TGTGCCAGCAGTTTATCAGGGGTCGGGGAAAAACTGTTTTTT	CASSLSGVGEKLFF
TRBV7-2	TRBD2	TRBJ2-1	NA	TGTGCCAGAAGCCCGGGACTAGCGGGAGGGAGTTACAATGAGAAGTTCTTC	CARSPGLAGGSYNEKFF